This T cell receptor (beta chain) was observed in a study of blood T cell repertoires in COVID-19 (dated by TCRdb to 2019 to 2021). For context, the study as a whole: Samples from collaborators originated in the United States, Italy and Spain and spanned both the acute and convalescent phases of COVID-19. HLA class I and class II types, where available, came from metadata supplied by the sample provider rather than from assay-based typing. A freely available public database, intended as a resource for researchers studying the immune response to SARS-CoV-2, is where the repertoires were released. The prospective study material was composed of cDNA or gDNA derived from T cells, B-cell-depleted T cells, or PBMCs. The sample metadata nearly always contained a de-identified subject ID, COVID-19 status, age in years and sex. The dataset comprised deeply sampled blood TCRbeta repertoires from subjects exposed to, actively infected with, or recovered from COVID-19. Samples came from the ongoing ImmuneRACE study (first 160 participants) plus 1,254 subjects from 6 global collaborators. Broad study findings and their caveats: The quantity of clinical and demographic metadata differed by source and by participant and was supplied without curation.

According to the germline V gene, CDR1 reads SGHRS and CDR2 reads YFSETQ. The CDR3 holds 15 amino acids from the cysteine to the phenylalanine. The kept DNA is CDR3 alone, 45 bases in frame from the first base. At the junction V is shortened by 6 bases and J by 0 bases; bases outside the gene matches: 7. As regards this clone: Its recognized antigen is unknown. Base qualities are not at hand, and no much larger clone is one base apart.

TCRbeta CDR3 regions were amplified from genomic DNA using the immunoSEQ Assay, a bias-controlled multiplex PCR. Processing in the source paper ran as follows. Within the assay, amplification of reference gene primers was used to estimate how many nucleated cells each sample contained. To quantify the absolute abundance of each unique TCRbeta CDR3 rearrangement, sequence reads were collapsed and filtered. For each sample, productive Simpson clonality was calculated as the square root of Simpson's diversity index across productive rearrangements. Sourced from immuneACCESS, this table was stored by TCRdb with only in-frame sequences that have V and J called. A share of the clones is absent; for the studies checked, an unresolved V gene accounts for under half, and the remainder has no known explanation. Clone size and V and J calls were adopted from that table, with D and trimming inferred from the DNA. This sample is represented by approximately 93,000 clones; roughly 90% of them were singletons. Together, the top ten hold 27% of the sample.

Collaborating institutions collected whole blood in K2EDTA tubes following their own protocols. Collaborator samples were shipped for TCRbeta analysis as frozen whole blood, isolated PBMCs, or DNA extracted from either sample type. The TCR originated in a man between 45 and 60 years old with active or convalescent COVID-19. The V and J segments used are TRBV5-1 and TRBJ1-1, with 8 middle bases fitting TRBD1. Specimen: peripheral blood. CDR3 reads: CASTPGGRMNTEAFF. The DNA reads as follows: TGCGCCAGCACCCCAGGGGGCAGGATGAACACTGAAGCTTTCTTT. Where the CDR3 stops, the reference TRBV5-1 and TRBJ1-1 genes take over; the full variable domain is KAGVTQTPRYLIKTRGQQVTLSCSPISGHRSVSWYQQTPGQGLQFLFEYFSETQRNKGNFPGRFSGRQFSNSRSEMNVSTLELGDSALYLCASTPGGRMNTEAFFGQGTRLTVV.